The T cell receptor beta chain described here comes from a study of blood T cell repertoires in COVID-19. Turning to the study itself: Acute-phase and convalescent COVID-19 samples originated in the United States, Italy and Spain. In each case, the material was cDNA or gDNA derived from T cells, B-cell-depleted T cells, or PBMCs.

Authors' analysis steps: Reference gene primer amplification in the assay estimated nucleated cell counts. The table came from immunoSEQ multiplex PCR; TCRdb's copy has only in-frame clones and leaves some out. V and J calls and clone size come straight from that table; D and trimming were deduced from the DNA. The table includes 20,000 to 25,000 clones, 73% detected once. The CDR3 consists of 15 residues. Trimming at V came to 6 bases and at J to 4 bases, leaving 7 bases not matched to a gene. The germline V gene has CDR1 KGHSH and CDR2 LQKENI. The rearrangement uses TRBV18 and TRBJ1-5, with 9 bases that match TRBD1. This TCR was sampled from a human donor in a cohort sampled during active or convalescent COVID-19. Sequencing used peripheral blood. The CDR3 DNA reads TGTGCCAGCTCCAGGGACAGGGTCGGTAATCAGCCCCAGCATTTT. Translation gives CASSRDRVGNQPQHF.